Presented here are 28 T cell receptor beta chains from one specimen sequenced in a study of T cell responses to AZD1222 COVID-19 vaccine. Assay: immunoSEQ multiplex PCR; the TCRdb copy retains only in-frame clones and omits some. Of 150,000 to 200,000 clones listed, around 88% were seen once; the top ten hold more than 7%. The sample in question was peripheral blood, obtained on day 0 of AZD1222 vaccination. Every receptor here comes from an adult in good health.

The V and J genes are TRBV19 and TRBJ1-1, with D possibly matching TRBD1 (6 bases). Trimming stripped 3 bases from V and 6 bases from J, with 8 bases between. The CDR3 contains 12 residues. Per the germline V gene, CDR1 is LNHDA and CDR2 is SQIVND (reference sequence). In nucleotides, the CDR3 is TGTGCCAGTAGTATCGCAGGGGCTGAAGCTTTCTTT. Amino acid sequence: CASSIAGAEAFF.

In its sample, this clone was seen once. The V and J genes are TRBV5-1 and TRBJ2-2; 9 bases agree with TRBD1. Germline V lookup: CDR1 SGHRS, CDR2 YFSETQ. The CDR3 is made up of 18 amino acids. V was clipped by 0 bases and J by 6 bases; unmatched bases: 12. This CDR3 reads CASSLVLIRDREPGELFF. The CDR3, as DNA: TGCGCCAGCAGCTTGGTCCTAATCAGGGACAGGGAACCCGGGGAGCTGTTTTTT.

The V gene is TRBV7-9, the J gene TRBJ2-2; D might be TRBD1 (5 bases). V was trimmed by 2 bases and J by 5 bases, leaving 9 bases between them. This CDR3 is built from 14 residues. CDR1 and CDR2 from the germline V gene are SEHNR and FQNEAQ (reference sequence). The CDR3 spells CASSLTGETGELFF. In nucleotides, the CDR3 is TGTGCCAGCAGCTTAACAGGAGAGACCGGGGAGCTGTTTTTT.

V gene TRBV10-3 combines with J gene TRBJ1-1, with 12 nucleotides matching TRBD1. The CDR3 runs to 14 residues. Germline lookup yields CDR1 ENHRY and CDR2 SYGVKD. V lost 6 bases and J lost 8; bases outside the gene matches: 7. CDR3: CAISLGQGAGEAFF. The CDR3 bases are TGTGCCATCAGCTTGGGACAGGGGGCGGGGGAAGCTTTCTTT.

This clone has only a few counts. The chain's CDR3 is CASSPSGDSSYEQYF. In nucleotides, the CDR3 is TGTGCCAGCAGCCCCTCGGGAGACAGCTCCTACGAGCAGTACTTC. The chain has TRBV3-1 (or the pseudogene TRBV3-2) and TRBJ2-7, with a tentative D call TRBD2 (6 bases). Germline V lookup: CDR1 LGHDT, CDR2 YNNKEL (reference sequence). V lost 4 bases, J lost 0 bases, and 13 bases lay in between. This CDR3 comprises 15 residues.

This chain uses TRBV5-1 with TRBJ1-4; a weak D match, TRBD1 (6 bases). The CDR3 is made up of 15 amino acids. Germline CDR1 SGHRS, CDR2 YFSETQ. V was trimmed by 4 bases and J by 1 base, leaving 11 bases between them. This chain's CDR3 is CASSPTGRTNEKLFF. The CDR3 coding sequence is TGCGCCAGCAGCCCAACAGGGAGAACTAATGAAAAACTGTTTTTT.

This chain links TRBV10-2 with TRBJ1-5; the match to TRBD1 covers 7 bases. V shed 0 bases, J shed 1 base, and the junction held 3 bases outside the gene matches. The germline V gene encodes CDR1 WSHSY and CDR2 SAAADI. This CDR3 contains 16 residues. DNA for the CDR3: TGCGCCAGCAGTGAGTCTGCAGGGGGGAGCAATCAGCCCCAGCATTTT. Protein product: CASSESAGGSNQPQHF.

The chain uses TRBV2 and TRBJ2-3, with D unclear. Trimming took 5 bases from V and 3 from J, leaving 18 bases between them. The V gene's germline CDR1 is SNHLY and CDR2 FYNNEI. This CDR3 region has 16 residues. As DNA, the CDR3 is TGTGCCAGCAGTTTCTACTCCCTGGCCCCGACAGATACGCAGTATTTT. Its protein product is CASSFYSLAPTDTQYF.

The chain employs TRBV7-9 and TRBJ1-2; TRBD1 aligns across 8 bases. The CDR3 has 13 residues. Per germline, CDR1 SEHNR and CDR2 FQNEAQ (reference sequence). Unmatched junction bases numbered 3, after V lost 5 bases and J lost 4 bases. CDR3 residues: CASSAQGGYGYTF. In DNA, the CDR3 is TGTGCCAGCAGCGCACAGGGGGGCTATGGCTACACCTTC. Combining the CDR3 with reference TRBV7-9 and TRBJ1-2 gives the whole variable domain DTGVSQNPRHKITKRGQNVTFRCDPISEHNRLYWYRQTLGQGPEFLTYFQNEAQLEKSRLLSDRFSAERPKGSFSTLEIQRTEQGDSAMYLCASSAQGGYGYTFGSGTRLTVV.

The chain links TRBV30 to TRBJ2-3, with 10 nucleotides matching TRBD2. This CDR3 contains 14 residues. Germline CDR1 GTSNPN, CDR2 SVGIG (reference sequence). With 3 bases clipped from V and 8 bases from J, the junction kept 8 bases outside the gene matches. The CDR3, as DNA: TGTGCCTGGAGCCCCGGGACTAGCGTTGCTACGCAGTATTTT. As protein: CAWSPGTSVATQYF.

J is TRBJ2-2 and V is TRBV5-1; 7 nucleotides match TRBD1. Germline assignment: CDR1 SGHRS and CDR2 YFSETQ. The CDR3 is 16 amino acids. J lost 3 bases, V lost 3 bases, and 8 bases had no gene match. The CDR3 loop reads CASSSPRQGYTGELFF. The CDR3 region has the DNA TGCGCCAGCAGCTCGCCTAGACAGGGATACACCGGGGAGCTGTTTTTT.

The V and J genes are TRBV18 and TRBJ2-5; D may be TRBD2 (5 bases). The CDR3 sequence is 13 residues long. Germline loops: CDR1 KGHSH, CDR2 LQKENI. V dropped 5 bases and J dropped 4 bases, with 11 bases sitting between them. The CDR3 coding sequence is TGTGCCAGCTCAGCGGGTCTAGCAGAGACCCAGTACTTC. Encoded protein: CASSAGLAETQYF.

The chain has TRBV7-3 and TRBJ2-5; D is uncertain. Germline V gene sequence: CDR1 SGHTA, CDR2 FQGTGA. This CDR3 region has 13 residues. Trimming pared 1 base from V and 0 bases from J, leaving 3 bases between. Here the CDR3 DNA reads TGTGCCAGCAGCTTAAAGGACCAAGAGACCCAGTACTTC. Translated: CASSLKDQETQYF.

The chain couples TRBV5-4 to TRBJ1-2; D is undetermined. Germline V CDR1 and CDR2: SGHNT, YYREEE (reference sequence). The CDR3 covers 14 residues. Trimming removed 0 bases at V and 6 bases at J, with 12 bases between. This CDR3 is CASSLGAGRDGYTF. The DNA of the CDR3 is TGTGCCAGCAGCTTGGGTGCAGGAAGAGATGGCTACACCTTC.

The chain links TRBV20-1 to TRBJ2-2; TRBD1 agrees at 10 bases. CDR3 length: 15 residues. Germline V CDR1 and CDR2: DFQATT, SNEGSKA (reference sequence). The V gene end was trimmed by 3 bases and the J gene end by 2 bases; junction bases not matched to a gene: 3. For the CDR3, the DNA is TGCAGTGCTAGTGGGGACAGGGGTAACACCGGGGAGCTGTTTTTT. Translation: CSASGDRGNTGELFF.

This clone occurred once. CDR3: CASSLTTGFNSPLHF. The DNA for the CDR3 is TGTGCCAGCAGCTTAACGACAGGGTTTAATTCACCCCTCCACTTT. J is TRBJ1-6 and V is TRBV7-3; 7 bases match TRBD1. CDR1 and CDR2 from the germline V gene are SGHTA and FQGTGA. The CDR3 contains 15 residues. V was clipped by 0 bases and J by 6 bases; unmatched bases: 2.

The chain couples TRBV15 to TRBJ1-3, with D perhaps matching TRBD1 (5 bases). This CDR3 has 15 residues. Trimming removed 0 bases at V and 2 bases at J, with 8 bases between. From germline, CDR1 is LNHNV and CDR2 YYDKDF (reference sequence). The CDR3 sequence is CATSRDRGTGNTIYF. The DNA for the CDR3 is TGTGCCACCAGCAGAGATCGGGGGACTGGAAACACCATATATTTT.

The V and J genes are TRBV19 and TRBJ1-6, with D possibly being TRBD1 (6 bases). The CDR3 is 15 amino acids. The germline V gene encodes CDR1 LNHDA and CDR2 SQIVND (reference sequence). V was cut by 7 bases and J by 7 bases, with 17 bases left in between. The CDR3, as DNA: TGTGCCAGTATAAGAGGGGGGGGTTGGAATTCACCCCTCCACTTT. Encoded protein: CASIRGGGWNSPLHF.

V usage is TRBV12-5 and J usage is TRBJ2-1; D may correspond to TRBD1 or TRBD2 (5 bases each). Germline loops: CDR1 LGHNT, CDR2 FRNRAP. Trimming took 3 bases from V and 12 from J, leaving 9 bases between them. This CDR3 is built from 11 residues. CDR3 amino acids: CASGLSGTQFF. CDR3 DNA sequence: TGTGCTAGTGGTTTATCGGGGACGCAGTTCTTC.

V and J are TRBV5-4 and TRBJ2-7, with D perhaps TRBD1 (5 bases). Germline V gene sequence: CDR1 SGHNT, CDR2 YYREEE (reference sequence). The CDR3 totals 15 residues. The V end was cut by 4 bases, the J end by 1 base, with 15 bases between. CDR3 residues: CASSRSQDISYEQYF. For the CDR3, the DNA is TGTGCCAGCAGCAGAAGCCAGGACATTTCCTACGAGCAGTACTTC. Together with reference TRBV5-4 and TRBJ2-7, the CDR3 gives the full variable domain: ETGVTQSPTHLIKTRGQQVTLRCSSQSGHNTVSWYQQALGQGPQFIFQYYREEENGRGNFPPRFSGLQFPNYSSELNVNALELDDSALYLCASSRSQDISYEQYFGPGTRLTVT.

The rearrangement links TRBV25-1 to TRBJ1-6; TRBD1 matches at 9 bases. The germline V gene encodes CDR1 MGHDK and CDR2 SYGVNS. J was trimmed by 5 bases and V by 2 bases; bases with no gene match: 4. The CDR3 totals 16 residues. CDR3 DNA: TGTGCCAGCAGTGAAACAGGGGGCGGCAATAATTCACCCCTCCACTTT. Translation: CASSETGGGNNSPLHF.

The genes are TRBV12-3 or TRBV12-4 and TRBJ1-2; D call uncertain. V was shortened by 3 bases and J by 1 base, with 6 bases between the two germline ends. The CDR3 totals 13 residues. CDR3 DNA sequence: TGTGCCAGCAGTTTTAGTCTTAACTATGGCTACACCTTC. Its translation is CASSFSLNYGYTF.

CDR3 coding DNA: TGTGCCAGCAGCTTAAGTGGGCCAAAGGGCGAGCAGTACTTC. As protein: CASSLSGPKGEQYF. The chain uses TRBV7-9 and TRBJ2-7; the D is unclear. This CDR3 has 14 residues. Germline V gene sequence: CDR1 SEHNR, CDR2 FQNEAQ (reference sequence). The V end lost 2 bases, the J end lost 6 bases, and 14 bases lay between the germline ends.

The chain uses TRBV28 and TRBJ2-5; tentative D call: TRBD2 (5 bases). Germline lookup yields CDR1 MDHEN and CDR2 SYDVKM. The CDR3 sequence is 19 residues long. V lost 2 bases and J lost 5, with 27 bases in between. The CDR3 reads CASSLLDWGARVGPETQYF. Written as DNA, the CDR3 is TGTGCCAGCAGTTTACTTGATTGGGGAGCCAGAGTAGGACCGGAGACCCAGTACTTC.

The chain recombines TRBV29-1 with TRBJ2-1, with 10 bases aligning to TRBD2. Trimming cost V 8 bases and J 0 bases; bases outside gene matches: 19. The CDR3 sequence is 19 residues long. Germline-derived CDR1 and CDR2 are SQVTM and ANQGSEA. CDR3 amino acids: CSSLGGRTSGPSSYNEQFF. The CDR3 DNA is TGCAGCTCCCTCGGCGGGAGGACTAGCGGTCCCAGCTCCTACAATGAGCAGTTCTTC.

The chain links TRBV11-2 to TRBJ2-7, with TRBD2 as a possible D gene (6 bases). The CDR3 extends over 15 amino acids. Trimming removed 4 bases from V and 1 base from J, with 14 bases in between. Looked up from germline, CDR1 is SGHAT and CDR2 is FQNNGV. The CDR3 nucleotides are TGTGCCAGCAGCTCTTCCCCCCGGGGGTCCTACGAGCAGTACTTC. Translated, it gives CASSSSPRGSYEQYF.

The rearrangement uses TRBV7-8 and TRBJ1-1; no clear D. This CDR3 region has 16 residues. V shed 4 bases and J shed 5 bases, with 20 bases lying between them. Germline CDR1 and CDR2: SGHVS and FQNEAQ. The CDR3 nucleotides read TGTGCCAGCAGCTCTCTCTCTCGGAGGGCTGAAACTGAAGCTTTCTTT. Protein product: CASSSLSRRAETEAFF.

The CDR3 nucleotides read TGTGCCAGCAGCTTTTCTGGCAGGGGGCCCTACGAGCAGTACTTC. It specifies CASSFSGRGPYEQYF. This rearrangement joins TRBV7-3 to TRBJ2-7; 8 bases fit TRBD1. J was trimmed by 2 bases and V by 3 bases; bases with no gene match: 6. The germline V gene has CDR1 SGHTA and CDR2 FQGTGA. The CDR3 is 15 amino acids. The full variable domain, its missing parts supplied by reference TRBV7-3 and TRBJ2-7, is GAGVSQTPSNKVTEKGKYVELRCDPISGHTALYWYRQSLGQGPEFLIYFQGTGAADDSGLPNDRFFAVRPEGSVSTLKIQRTERGDSAVYLCASSFSGRGPYEQYFGPGTRLTVT.